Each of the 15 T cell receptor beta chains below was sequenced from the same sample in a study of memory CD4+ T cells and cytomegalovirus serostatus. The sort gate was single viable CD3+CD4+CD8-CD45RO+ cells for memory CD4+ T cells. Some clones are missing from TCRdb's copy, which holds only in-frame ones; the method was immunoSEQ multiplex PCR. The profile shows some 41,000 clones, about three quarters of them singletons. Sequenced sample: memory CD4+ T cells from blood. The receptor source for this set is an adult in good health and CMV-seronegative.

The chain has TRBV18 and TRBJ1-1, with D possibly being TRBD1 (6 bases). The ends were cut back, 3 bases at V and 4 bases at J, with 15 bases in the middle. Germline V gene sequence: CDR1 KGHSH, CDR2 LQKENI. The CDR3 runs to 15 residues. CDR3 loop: CASSPSQGLGTEAFF. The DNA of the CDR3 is TGTGCCAGCTCACCTTCGCAGGGGCTCGGCACTGAAGCTTTCTTT.

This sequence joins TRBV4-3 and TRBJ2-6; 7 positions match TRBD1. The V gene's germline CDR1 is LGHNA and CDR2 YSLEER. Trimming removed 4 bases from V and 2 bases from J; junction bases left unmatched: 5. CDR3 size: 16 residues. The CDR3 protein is CASSRRQGTGANVLTF. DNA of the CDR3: TGCGCCAGCAGCCGCAGACAGGGAACTGGGGCCAACGTCCTGACTTTC.

CDR3: CASSTSGDRTEAFF. The CDR3 DNA follows: TGTGCCAGCAGTACGTCTGGGGATAGGACTGAAGCTTTCTTT. This chain links TRBV28 with TRBJ1-1; no reliable D call. CDR1 and CDR2 (germline): MDHEN, SYDVKM. This CDR3 contains 14 residues. V lost 5 bases and J 5 bases, leaving 15 bases between the germline ends.

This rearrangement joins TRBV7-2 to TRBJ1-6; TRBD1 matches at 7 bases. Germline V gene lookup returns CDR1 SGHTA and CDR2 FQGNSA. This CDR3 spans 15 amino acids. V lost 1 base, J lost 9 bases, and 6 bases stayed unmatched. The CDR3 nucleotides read TGTGCCAGCAGCTTAGATTGGACAGGCGTTTCACCCCTCCACTTT. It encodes CASSLDWTGVSPLHF. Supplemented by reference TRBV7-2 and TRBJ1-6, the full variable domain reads GAGVSQSPSNKVTEKGKDVELRCDPISGHTALYWYRQSLGQGLEFLIYFQGNSAPDKSGLPSDRFSAERTGGSVSTLTIQRTQQEDSAVYLCASSLDWTGVSPLHFGNGTRLTVT.

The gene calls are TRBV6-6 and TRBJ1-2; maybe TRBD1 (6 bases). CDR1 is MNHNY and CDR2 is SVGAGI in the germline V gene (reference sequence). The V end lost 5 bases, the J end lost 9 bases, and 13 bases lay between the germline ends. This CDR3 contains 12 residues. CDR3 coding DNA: TGTGCCAGCAGTCAGGGGACTTTGAGCTACACCTTC. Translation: CASSQGTLSYTF.

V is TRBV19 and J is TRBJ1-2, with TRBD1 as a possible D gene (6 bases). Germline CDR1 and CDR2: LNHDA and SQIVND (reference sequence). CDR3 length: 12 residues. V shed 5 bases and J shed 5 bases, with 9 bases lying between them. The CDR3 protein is CASSVTGYGYTF. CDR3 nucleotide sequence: TGTGCCAGTAGTGTAACAGGGTATGGCTACACCTTC. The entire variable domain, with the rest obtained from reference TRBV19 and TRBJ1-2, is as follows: DGGITQSPKYLFRKEGQNVTLSCEQNLNHDAMYWYRQDPGQGLRLIYYSQIVNDFQKGDIAEGYSVSREKKESFPLTVTSAQKNPTAFYLCASSVTGYGYTFGSGTRLTVV.

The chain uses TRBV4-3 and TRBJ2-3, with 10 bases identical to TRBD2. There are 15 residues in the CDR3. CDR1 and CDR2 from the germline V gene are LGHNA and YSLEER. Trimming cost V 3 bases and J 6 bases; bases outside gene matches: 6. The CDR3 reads CASSQSLAGVDTQYF. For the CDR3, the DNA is TGCGCCAGCAGCCAGAGCCTAGCGGGAGTTGATACGCAGTATTTT.

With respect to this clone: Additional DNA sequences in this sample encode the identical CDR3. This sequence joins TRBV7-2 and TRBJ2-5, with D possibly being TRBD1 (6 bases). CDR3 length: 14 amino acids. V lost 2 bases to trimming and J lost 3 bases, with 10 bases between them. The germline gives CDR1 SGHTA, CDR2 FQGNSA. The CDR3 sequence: CASSLTGTKETQYF. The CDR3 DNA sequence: TGTGCCAGCAGCTTAACAGGGACCAAAGAGACCCAGTACTTC.

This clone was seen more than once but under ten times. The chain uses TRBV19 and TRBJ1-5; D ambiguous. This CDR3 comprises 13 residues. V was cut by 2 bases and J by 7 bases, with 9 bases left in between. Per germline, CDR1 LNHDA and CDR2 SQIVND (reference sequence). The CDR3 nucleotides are TGTGCCAGTAGTATAACGCTCGTGCAGCCCCAGCATTTT. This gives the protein CASSITLVQPQHF.

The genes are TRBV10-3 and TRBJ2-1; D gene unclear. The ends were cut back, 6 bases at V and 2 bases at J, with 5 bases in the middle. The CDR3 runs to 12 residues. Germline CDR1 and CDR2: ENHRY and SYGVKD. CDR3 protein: CAIRGTYNEQFF. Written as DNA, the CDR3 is TGTGCCATCAGAGGGACCTACAATGAGCAGTTCTTC.

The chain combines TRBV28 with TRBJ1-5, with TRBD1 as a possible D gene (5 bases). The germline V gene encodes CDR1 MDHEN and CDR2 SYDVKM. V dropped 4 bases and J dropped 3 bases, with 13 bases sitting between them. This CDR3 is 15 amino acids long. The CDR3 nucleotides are TGTGCCAGCAGTTCCCGGGACGGAAACAATCAGCCCCAGCATTTT. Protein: CASSSRDGNNQPQHF.

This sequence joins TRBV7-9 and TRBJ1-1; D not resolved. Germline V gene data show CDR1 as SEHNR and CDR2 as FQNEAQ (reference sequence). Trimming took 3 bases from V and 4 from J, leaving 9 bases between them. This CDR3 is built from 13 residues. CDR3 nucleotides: TGTGCCAGCAGCTTTGTGGAGGGCACTGAAGCTTTCTTT. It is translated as CASSFVEGTEAFF.

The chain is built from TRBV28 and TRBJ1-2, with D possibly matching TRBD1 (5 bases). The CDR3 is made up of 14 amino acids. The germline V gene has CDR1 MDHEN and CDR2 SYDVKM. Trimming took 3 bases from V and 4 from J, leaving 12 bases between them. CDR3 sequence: CASSFRKDSYGYTF. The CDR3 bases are TGTGCCAGCAGTTTCAGGAAAGACAGCTATGGCTACACCTTC.

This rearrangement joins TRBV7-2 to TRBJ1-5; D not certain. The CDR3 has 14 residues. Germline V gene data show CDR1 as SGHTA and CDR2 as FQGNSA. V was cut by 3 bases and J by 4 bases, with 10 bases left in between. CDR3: CASSFFSANQPQHF. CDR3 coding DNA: TGTGCCAGCAGCTTCTTCTCGGCAAATCAGCCCCAGCATTTT.

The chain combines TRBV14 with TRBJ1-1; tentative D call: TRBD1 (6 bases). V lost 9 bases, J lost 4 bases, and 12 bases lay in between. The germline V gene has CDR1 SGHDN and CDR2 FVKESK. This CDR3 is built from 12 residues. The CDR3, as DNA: TGTGCCAGGGGCTGGGGGGCCACTGAAGCTTTCTTT. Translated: CARGWGATEAFF. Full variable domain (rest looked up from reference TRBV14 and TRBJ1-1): EAGVTQFPSHSVIEKGQTVTLRCDPISGHDNLYWYRRVMGKEIKFLLHFVKESKQDESGMPNNRFLAERTGGTYSTLKVQPAELEDSGVYFCARGWGATEAFFGQGTRLTVV.